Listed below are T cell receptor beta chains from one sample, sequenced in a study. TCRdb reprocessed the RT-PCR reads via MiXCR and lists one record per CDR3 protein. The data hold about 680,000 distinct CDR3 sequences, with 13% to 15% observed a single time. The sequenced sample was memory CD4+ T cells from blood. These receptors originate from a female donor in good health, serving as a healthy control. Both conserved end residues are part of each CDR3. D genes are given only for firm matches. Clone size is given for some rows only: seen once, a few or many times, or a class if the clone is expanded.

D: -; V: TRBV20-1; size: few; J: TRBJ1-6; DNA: TGCAGTGCGGTACACAGGGAGATCGCTAATTCACCCCTCCACTTT; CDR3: CSAVHREIANSPLHF
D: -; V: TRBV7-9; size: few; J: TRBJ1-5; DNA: TGTGCCAGCAGCTCCATCACAGGTAGCCATCAGCCCCAGCATTTT; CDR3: CASSSITGSHQPQHF
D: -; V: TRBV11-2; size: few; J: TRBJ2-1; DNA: TGTGCCAGCAGCCGAGAACTGGACTCCTACAATGAGCAGTTCTTC; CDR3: CASSRELDSYNEQFF
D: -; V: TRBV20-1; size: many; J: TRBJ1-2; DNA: TGCAGTGCTAGTCCTACTAACTATGGCTACACCTTC; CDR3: CSASPTNYGYTF
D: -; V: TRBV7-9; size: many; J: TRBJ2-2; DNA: TGTGCCAGCAGCCAAACCGGGGAGCTGTTTTTT; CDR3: CASSQTGELFF
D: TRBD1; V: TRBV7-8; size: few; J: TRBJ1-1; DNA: TGTGCCAGCAGCTTTGGGGGACAGGGGGCCTTTGGTGAAGCTTTCTTT; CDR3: CASSFGGQGAFGEAFF
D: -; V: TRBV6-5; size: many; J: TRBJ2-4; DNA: TGTGCCAGCAGTTACTCGATTGGTAGACTAGCCAAAAACATTCAGTACTTC; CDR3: CASSYSIGRLAKNIQYF
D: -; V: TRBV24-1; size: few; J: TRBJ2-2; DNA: TGTGCCACCCCGACAGTACCGAACACCGGGGAGCTGTTTTTT; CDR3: CATPTVPNTGELFF
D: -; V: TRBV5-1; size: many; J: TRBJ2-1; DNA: TGCGCCAGCTCCACCCGAGGCAGCAATGAGCAGTTCTTC; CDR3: CASSTRGSNEQFF
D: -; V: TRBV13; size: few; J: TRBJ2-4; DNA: TGTGCCAGCAGCCGGGGTCCGGACACCAAAAACATTCAGTACTTC; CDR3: CASSRGPDTKNIQYF
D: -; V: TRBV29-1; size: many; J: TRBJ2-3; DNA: TGCAGCGTAACCCGAAACACAGATACGCAGTATTTT; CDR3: CSVTRNTDTQYF
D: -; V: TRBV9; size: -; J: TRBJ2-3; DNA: TGTGCCAGCAGCGTAGAGTCGGACGCCCGGGGGCAGTATTTT; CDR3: CASSVESDARGQYF
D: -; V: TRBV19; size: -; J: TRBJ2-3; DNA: TGTGCCACGACGGGCTATTACACAGATACGCAGTATTTT; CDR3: CATTGYYTDTQYF
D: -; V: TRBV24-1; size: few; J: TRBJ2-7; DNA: TGTGCCACCAGTGATGACAGGTACGAGCAGTACTTC; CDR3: CATSDDRYEQYF
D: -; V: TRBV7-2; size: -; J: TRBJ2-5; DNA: TGTGCCAGCAGCGTCCGGGACCCTGGAGAGACCCAGTACTTC; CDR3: CASSVRDPGETQYF
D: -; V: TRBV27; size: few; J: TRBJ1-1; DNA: TGTGCCAGCAGTTTGCCCGGGGCTGAAGCTTTCTTT; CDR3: CASSLPGAEAFF
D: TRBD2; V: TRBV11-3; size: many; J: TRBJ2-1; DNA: TGTGCCAGCAGCCTTTTAGCGGGAGGGGGCAATGAGCAGTTCTTC; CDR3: CASSLLAGGGNEQFF
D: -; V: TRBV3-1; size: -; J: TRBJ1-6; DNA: TGTGCCAGCAGCCCGGAGGGGGGATATAATTCACCCCTCCACTTT; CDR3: CASSPEGGYNSPLHF
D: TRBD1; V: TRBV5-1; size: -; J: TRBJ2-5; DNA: TGCGCCAGCAGCGTAATAACAGGGGGCCAAGAGACCCAGTACTTC; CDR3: CASSVITGGQETQYF
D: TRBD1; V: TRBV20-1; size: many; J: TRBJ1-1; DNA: TGCAGTGCACCCCGACAGGGGGCGGACACTGAAGCTTTCTTT; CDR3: CSAPRQGADTEAFF
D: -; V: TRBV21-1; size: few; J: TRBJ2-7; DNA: TGTGCCAGCAGCAAAGGGACAGGGTTAAAATCCTACGAGCAGTACTTC; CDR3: CASSKGTGLKSYEQYF
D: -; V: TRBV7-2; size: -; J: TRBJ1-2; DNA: TGTGCCAGCAGCTTAGGCGGGAAATATGGCTACACCTTC; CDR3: CASSLGGKYGYTF
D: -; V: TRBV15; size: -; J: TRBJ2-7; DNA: TGTGCCACCAGCAGAGATCGGTCCAGGTCCCTAGACGAGCAGTACTTC; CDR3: CATSRDRSRSLDEQYF
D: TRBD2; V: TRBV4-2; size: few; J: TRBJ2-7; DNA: TGTGCCAGCAGCCAAGGGGAAGGGACTAGCGGGACTTCCTACGAGCAGTACTTC; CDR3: CASSQGEGTSGTSYEQYF
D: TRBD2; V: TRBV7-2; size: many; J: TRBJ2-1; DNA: TGTGCCAGCAGCTTAGGCGGGAGGGTAGATGAGCAGTTCTTC; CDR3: CASSLGGRVDEQFF
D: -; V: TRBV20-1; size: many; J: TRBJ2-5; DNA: TGCAGTGCGCACGGGGAATTTACGGAGACCCAGTACTTC; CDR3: CSAHGEFTETQYF
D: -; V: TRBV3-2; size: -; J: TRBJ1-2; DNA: TGTGCCAGCAGCCAAGATAAGGGAGACTATGGCTACACCTTC; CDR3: CASSQDKGDYGYTF
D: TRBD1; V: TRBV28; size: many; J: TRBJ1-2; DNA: TGTGCCAGCAGCCTGACAGGGGGGCAGGGCTACACCTTC; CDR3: CASSLTGGQGYTF
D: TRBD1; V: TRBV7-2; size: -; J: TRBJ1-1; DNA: TGTGCCAGCAGCCTCATTGGCGGACAGGAAAAGCCTGAAGCTTTCTTT; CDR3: CASSLIGGQEKPEAFF
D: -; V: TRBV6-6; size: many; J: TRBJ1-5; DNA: TGTGCCAGCAGTTACCCTGGGGGCCTCAATCAGCCCCAGCATTTT; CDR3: CASSYPGGLNQPQHF
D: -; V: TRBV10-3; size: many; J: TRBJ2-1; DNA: TGTGCCATCAGTGTGGGATACAATGAGCAGTTCTTC; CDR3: CAISVGYNEQFF
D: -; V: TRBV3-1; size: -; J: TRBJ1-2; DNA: TGTGCCAGCAGCCAAGCTGGGGGTGCTAACTATGGCTACACCTTC; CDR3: CASSQAGGANYGYTF
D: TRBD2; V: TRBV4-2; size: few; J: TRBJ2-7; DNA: TGTGCCAGCAGCCAACCTCAGACTAGCGGGTATCCCTACGAGCAGTACTTC; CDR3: CASSQPQTSGYPYEQYF
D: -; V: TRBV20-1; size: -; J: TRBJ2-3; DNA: TGCAGTGTTGTTGGGCGGGGACAACCCACAGATACGCAGTATTTT; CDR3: CSVVGRGQPTDTQYF
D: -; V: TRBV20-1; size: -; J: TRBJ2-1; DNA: TGCAGTGCTATAGGGGGGACTTACTCCCCCAATGAGCAGTTCTTC; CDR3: CSAIGGTYSPNEQFF
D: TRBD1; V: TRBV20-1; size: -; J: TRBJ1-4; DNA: TGCAGTGCTATTCCGGGACAGGGTGAAAAACTGTTTTTT; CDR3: CSAIPGQGEKLFF
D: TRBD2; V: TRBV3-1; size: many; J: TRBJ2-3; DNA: TGTGCCAGCAGCCATGGGACTAGCTCAGGTGGCACAGATACGCAGTATTTT; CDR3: CASSHGTSSGGTDTQYF
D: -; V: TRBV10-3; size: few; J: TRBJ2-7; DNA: TGTGCCATTTGGCAGAGAGTGCAGTACTTC; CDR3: CAIWQRVQYF
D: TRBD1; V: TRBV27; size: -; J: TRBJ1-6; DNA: TGTGCCAGCAGGGGACAGGGGAATAATTCACCCCTCCACTTT; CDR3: CASRGQGNNSPLHF
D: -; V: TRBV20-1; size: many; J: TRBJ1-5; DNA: TGCAGTGCTAGTCATTCCGGGAGTCAGCCCCAGCATTTT; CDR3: CSASHSGSQPQHF
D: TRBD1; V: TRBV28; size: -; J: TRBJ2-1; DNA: TGTGCCAGCATGGACAGGCGGCGAGACATTCAGTTCTTC; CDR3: CASMDRRRDIQFF
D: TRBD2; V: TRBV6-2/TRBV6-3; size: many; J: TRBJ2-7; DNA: TGTGCCAGCACATCGCGCCGGCCTAGCGGGATCTACGAGCAGTACTTC; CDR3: CASTSRRPSGIYEQYF
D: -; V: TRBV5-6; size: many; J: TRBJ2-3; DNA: TGTGCCAGCAGCTTGGCCCTAGGATCAGTAGGAGATACGCAGTATTTT; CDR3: CASSLALGSVGDTQYF
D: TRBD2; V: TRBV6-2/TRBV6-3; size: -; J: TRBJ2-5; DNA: TGTGCCAGCAGGGGAGCGGGGGCCAACCAAGAGACCCAGTACTTC; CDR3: CASRGAGANQETQYF
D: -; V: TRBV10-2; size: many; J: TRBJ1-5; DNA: TGCGCCAGCAGGGTGGGGACGGGACAGCCCCAGCATTTT; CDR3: CASRVGTGQPQHF
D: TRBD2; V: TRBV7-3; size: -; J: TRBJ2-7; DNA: TGTGCCAGCAGCTCTGCGGGGGGCCACGAGCAGTACTTC; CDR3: CASSSAGGHEQYF
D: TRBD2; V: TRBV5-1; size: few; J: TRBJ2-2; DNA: TGCGCCAGCAGCCCGACGGTGTTAAGCGGGAGGCACGGGGAGCTGTTTTTT; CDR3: CASSPTVLSGRHGELFF
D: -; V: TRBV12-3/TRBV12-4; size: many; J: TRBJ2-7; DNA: TGTGCCAGCAGTTTAGGAGGGGATGAGAGACACTCCTACGAGCAGTACTTC; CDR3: CASSLGGDERHSYEQYF